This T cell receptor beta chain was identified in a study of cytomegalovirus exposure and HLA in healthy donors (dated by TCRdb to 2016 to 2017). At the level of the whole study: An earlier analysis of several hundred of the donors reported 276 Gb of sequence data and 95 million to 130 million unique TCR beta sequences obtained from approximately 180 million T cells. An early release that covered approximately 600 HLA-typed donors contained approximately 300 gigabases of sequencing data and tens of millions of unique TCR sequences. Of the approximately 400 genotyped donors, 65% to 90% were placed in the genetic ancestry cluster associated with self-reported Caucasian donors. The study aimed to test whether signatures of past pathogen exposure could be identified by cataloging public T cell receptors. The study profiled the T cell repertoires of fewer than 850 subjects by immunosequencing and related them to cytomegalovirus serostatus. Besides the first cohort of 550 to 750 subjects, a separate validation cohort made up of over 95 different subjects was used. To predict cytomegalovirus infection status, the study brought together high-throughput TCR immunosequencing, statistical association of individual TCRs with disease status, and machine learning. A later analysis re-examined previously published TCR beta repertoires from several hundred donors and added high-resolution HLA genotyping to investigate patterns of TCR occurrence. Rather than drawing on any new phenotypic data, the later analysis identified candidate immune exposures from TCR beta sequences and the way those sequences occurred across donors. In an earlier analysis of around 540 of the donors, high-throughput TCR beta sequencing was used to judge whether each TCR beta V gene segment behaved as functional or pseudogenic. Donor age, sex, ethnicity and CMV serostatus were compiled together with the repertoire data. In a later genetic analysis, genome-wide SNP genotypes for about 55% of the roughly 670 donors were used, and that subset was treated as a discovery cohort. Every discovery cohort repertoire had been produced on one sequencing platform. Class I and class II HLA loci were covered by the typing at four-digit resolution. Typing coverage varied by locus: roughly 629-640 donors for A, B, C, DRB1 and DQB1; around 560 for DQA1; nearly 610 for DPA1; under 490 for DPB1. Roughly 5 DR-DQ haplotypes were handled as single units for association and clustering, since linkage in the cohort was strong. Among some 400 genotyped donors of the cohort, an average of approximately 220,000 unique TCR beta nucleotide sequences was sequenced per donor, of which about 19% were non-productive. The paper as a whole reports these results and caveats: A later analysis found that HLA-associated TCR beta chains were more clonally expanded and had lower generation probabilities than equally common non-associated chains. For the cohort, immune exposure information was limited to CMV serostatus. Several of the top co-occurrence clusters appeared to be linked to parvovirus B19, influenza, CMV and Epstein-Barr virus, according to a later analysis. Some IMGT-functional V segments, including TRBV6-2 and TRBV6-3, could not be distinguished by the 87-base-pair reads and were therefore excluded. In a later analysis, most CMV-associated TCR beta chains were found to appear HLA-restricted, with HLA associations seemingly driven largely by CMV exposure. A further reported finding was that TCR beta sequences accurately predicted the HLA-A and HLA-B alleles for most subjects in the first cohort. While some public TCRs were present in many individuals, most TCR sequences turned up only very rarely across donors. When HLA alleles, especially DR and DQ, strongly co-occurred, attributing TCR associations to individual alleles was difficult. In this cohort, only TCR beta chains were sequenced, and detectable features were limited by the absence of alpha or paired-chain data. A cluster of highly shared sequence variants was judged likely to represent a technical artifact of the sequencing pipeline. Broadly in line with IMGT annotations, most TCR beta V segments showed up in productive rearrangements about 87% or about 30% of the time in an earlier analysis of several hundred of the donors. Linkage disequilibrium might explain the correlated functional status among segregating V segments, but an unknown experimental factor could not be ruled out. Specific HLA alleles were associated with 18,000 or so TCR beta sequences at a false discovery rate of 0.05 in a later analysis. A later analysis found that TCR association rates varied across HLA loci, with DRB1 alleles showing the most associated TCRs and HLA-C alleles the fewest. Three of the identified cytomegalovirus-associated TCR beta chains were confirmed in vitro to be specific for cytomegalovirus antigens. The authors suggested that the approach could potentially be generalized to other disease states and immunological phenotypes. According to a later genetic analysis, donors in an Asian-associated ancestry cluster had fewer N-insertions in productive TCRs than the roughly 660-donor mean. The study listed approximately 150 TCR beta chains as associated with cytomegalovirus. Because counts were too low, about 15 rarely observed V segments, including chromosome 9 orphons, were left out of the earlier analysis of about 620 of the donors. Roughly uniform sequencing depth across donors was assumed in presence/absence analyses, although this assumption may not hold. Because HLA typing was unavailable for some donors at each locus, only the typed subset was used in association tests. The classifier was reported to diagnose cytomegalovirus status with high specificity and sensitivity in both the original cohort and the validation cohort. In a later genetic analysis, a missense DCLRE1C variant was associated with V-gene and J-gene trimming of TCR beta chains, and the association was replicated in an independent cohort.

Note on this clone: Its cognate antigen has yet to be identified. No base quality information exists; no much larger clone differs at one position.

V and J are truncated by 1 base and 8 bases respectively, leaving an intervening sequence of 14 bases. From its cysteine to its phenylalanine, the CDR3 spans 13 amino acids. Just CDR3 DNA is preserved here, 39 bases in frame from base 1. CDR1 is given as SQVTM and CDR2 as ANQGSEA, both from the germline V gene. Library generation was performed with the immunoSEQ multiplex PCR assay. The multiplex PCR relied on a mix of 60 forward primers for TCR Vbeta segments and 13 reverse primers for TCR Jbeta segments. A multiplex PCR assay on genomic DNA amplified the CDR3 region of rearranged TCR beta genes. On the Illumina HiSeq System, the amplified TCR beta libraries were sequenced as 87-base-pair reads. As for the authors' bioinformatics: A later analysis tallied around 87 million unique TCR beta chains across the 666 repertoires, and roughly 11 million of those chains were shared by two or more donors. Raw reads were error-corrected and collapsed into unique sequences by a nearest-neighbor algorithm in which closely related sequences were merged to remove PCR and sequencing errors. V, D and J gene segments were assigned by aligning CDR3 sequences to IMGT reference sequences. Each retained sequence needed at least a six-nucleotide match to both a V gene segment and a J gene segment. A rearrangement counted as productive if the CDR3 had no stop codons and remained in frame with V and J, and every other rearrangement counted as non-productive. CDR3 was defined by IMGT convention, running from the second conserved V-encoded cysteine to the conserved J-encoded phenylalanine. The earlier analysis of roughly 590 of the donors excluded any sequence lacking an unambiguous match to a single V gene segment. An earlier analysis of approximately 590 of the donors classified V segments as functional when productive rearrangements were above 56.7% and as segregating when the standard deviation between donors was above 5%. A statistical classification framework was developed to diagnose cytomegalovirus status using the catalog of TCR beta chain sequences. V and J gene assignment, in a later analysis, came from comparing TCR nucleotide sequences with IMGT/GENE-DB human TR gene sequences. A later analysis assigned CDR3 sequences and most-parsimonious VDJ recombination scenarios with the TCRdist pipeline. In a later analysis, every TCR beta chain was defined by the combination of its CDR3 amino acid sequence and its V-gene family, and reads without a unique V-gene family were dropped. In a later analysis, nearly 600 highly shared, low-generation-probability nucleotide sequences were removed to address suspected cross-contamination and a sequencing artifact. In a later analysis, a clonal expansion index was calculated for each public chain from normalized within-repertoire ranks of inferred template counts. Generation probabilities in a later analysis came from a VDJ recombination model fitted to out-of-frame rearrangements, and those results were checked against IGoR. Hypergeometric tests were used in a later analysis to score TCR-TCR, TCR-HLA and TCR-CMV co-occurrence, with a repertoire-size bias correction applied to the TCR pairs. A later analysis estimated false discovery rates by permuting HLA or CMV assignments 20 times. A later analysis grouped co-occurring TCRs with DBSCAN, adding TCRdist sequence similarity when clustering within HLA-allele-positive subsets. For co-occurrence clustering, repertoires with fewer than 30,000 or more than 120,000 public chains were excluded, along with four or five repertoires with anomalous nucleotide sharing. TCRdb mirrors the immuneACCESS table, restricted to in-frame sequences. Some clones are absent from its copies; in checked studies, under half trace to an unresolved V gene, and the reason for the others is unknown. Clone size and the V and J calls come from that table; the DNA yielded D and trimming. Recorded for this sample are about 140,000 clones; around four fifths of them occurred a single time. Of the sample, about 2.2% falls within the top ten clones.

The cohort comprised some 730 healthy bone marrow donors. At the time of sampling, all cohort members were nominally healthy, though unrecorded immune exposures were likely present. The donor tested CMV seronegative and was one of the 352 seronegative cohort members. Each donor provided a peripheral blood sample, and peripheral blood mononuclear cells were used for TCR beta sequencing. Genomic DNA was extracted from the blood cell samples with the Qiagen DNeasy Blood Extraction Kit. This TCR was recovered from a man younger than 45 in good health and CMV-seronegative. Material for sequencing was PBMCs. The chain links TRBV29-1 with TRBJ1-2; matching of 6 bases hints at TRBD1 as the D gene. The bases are TGCAGCGTTGAAGTCCGGGGGGCGATCGGCTACACCTTC. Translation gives CSVEVRGAIGYTF.